The rows below give T cell receptor beta chains drawn from one sample of a study of cytotoxic CD8 clonotypes in ibrutinib-treated CLL. The protocol was immunoSEQ multiplex PCR, while the TCRdb copy is restricted to in-frame clones and leaves out a portion. Of more than 140,000 clones listed, about 72% were seen once; the top ten hold approximately 28%. The source was PBMCs, collected after 12 months of ibrutinib treatment. Every receptor here comes from a human donor with chronic lymphocytic leukemia. The CDR3 runs from the conserved cysteine through the conserved F or W. A D gene is named only where the DNA matches it firmly. Expanded clones are given a class, and other clones once, few, many or no size at all.

CDR3 protein: CASSLHLPLAGGPGEQFF
CDR3 DNA: TGTGCCAGCAGTTTGCACCTCCCCCTAGCGGGAGGGCCTGGTGAGCAGTTCTTC
D gene: TRBD2
V gene: TRBV28
clone size: .
J gene: TRBJ2-1

CDR3 protein: CASSQDRGQQLTDTQYF
CDR3 DNA: TGCGCCAGCAGCCAAGATAGGGGACAACAGCTCACAGATACGCAGTATTTT
D gene: .
V gene: TRBV4-3
clone size: few
J gene: TRBJ2-3

CDR3 protein: CASSLQSGGASYEQYF
CDR3 DNA: TGTGCCAGCAGCTTACAGAGCGGGGGGGCCTCCTACGAGCAGTACTTC
D gene: TRBD2
V gene: TRBV7-9
clone size: .
J gene: TRBJ2-7

CDR3 protein: CASSPVLLGTTEAFF
CDR3 DNA: TGTGCCAGCAGCCCGGTCCTTTTGGGAACCACTGAAGCTTTCTTT
D gene: .
V gene: TRBV11-2
clone size: once
J gene: TRBJ1-1

CDR3 protein: CASSFRTDGELFF
CDR3 DNA: TGTGCCAGCAGTTTCCGGACAGACGGGGAGCTGTTTTTT
D gene: .
V gene: TRBV2
clone size: .
J gene: TRBJ2-2

CDR3 protein: CASSPITGGPWDEQFF
CDR3 DNA: TGTGCCAGCTCACCGATTACGGGGGGGCCTTGGGATGAGCAGTTCTTC
D gene: TRBD2
V gene: TRBV18
clone size: .
J gene: TRBJ2-1

CDR3 protein: CASSQDPGEKLFF
CDR3 DNA: TGTGCCAGCAGCCAAGATCCGGGGGAGAAACTGTTTTTT
D gene: .
V gene: TRBV4-2
clone size: .
J gene: TRBJ1-4

CDR3 protein: CAALLQGNYGYTF
CDR3 DNA: TGTGCCGCTCTTTTACAGGGGAACTATGGCTACACCTTC
D gene: TRBD1
V gene: TRBV6-1
clone size: .
J gene: TRBJ1-2

CDR3 protein: CASSLAEGPGNTIYF
CDR3 DNA: TGTGCCAGCAGCTTAGCGGAGGGCCCGGGAAACACCATATATTTT
D gene: .
V gene: TRBV7-2
clone size: .
J gene: TRBJ1-3

CDR3 protein: CSARTNYGYTF
CDR3 DNA: TGCAGTGCGCGGACTAACTATGGCTACACCTTC
D gene: .
V gene: TRBV20-1
clone size: .
J gene: TRBJ1-2

CDR3 protein: CASSQYWGERGAFETQYF
CDR3 DNA: TGTGCCAGCAGCCAATACTGGGGTGAAAGGGGCGCTTTTGAGACCCAGTACTTC
D gene: .
V gene: TRBV4-2
clone size: .
J gene: TRBJ2-5

CDR3 protein: CASSQVSYNEQFF
CDR3 DNA: TGTGCCAGCAGCCAAGTGTCATACAATGAGCAGTTCTTC
D gene: .
V gene: TRBV14
clone size: .
J gene: TRBJ2-1

CDR3 protein: CASSVNGGLRADGYTF
CDR3 DNA: TGTGCCAGCAGTGTAAATGGAGGGTTGAGGGCTGATGGCTACACCTTC
D gene: .
V gene: TRBV6-1
clone size: .
J gene: TRBJ1-2

CDR3 protein: CASSLAGGTDTQYF
CDR3 DNA: TGCGCCAGCAGCCTGGCAGGGGGCACGGATACGCAGTATTTT
D gene: TRBD1
V gene: TRBV5-1
clone size: .
J gene: TRBJ2-3

CDR3 protein: CASSQLDSSYEQYF
CDR3 DNA: TGTGCCAGCTCACAACTAGACAGCTCCTACGAGCAGTACTTC
D gene: .
V gene: TRBV18
clone size: .
J gene: TRBJ2-7

CDR3 protein: CASSSEAGGYGYTF
CDR3 DNA: TGTGCCAGCAGCTCTGAGGCGGGAGGGTATGGCTACACCTTC
D gene: .
V gene: TRBV11-2
clone size: .
J gene: TRBJ1-2

CDR3 protein: CASRPKYSNQPQHF
CDR3 DNA: TGTGCCAGCAGACCTAAATATAGCAATCAGCCCCAGCATTTT
D gene: .
V gene: TRBV28
clone size: once
J gene: TRBJ1-5

CDR3 protein: CASSLRGGSNQPQHF
CDR3 DNA: TGCGCCAGCAGCTTGCGCGGGGGAAGCAATCAGCCCCAGCATTTT
D gene: .
V gene: TRBV5-1
clone size: few
J gene: TRBJ1-5

CDR3 protein: CASSVGGLPADEQFF
CDR3 DNA: TGTGCCAGCAGCGTAGGGGGACTTCCAGCCGATGAGCAGTTCTTC
D gene: .
V gene: TRBV9
clone size: .
J gene: TRBJ2-1

CDR3 protein: CASSLVIHYEQYF
CDR3 DNA: TGTGCCAGCAGCTTAGTTATCCATTACGAGCAGTACTTC
D gene: .
V gene: TRBV7-2
clone size: .
J gene: TRBJ2-7

CDR3 protein: CASSQDVPRGGNTIYF
CDR3 DNA: TGCGCCAGCAGCCAAGATGTACCAAGGGGTGGAAACACCATATATTTT
D gene: .
V gene: TRBV4-3
clone size: many
J gene: TRBJ1-3

CDR3 protein: CASGLGGSDEQYF
CDR3 DNA: TGTGCTAGTGGTTTGGGCGGGAGCGACGAGCAGTACTTC
D gene: TRBD2
V gene: TRBV12-5
clone size: .
J gene: TRBJ2-7

CDR3 protein: CASAGTTNTGELFF
CDR3 DNA: TGTGCCTCAGCCGGGACAACCAACACCGGGGAGCTGTTTTTT
D gene: .
V gene: TRBV30
clone size: .
J gene: TRBJ2-2

CDR3 protein: CASSQSDWPPSYNEQFF
CDR3 DNA: TGCGCCAGCAGTCAATCGGATTGGCCCCCCTCCTACAATGAGCAGTTCTTC
D gene: .
V gene: TRBV23-1
clone size: .
J gene: TRBJ2-1

CDR3 protein: CASSLGVTNTRRTGNTIYF
CDR3 DNA: TGCGCCAGCAGCTTGGGGGTGACCAACACCCGAAGGACTGGAAACACCATATATTTT
D gene: .
V gene: TRBV5-1
clone size: .
J gene: TRBJ1-3

CDR3 protein: CASSFGFAEAFF
CDR3 DNA: TGTGCCAGCAGCTTCGGATTCGCTGAAGCTTTCTTT
D gene: .
V gene: TRBV5-6
clone size: many
J gene: TRBJ1-1

CDR3 protein: CASSRRGWYGYTF
CDR3 DNA: TGTGCCAGCAGTCGCAGGGGTTGGTATGGCTACACCTTC
D gene: .
V gene: TRBV6-5
clone size: .
J gene: TRBJ1-2

CDR3 protein: CATLTWDYGYTF
CDR3 DNA: TGTGCCACTTTAACGTGGGACTATGGCTACACCTTC
D gene: .
V gene: TRBV2
clone size: few
J gene: TRBJ1-2

CDR3 protein: CASSYRDSTDTQYF
CDR3 DNA: TGTGCCAGCAGCTACCGGGACAGCACAGATACGCAGTATTTT
D gene: .
V gene: TRBV5-5
clone size: .
J gene: TRBJ2-3

CDR3 protein: CASRPTDTGNTQYF
CDR3 DNA: TGTGCCAGCAGACCAACTGATACGGGGAATACGCAGTATTTT
D gene: .
V gene: TRBV9
clone size: .
J gene: TRBJ2-3

CDR3 protein: CASSLPGLGSYEQYF
CDR3 DNA: TGTGCCAGCAGCCTGCCTGGATTGGGCTCCTACGAGCAGTACTTC
D gene: .
V gene: TRBV28
clone size: once
J gene: TRBJ2-7